The next 28 T cell receptor beta chains were all read from a single sample in a study of blood T cells in healthy people across ages. A sample-barcoded 5' primer and a J-beta primer mix were used in a second PCR of roughly 7 to 11 cycles. A single record per CDR3 protein comes from TCRdb applying MiXCR to the 5' RACE reads. The sample lists 1.5 million to 2 million distinct CDR3 sequences; roughly 30% were seen once. The source material was blood. These receptors were obtained from a woman in her 30s in good health.

V is TRBV20-1 and J is TRBJ2-3, with 8 bases matching TRBD2. Germline CDR1 reads DFQATT; CDR2 reads SNEGSKA (reference sequence). The CDR3 sequence is 15 residues long. Trimming took 3 bases from V and 2 from J; bases not matched to a gene: 7. CDR3: CSASRPGLDTDTQYF. The CDR3 DNA sequence: TGCAGTGCTAGCCGGCCGGGACTAGACACAGATACGCAGTATTTT.

This clonotype turned up a few times. The genes are TRBV10-3 and TRBJ1-2; 7 bases match TRBD1. The CDR3 is 13 residues long. The germline V gene has CDR1 ENHRY and CDR2 SYGVKD. With 4 bases clipped from V and 8 bases from J, the junction kept 7 bases outside the gene matches. This CDR3 is CAISGTGDHGYTF. CDR3 sequence (DNA): TGTGCCATCAGTGGAACAGGGGATCACGGCTACACCTTC.

The CDR3 loop is CASSWTADYEQYF. Written as DNA, the CDR3 is TGTGCCAGCAGTTGGACGGCAGACTACGAGCAGTACTTC. The chain carries TRBV12-3 or TRBV12-4 and TRBJ2-7; D not resolved. CDR3 size: 13 residues. Trimming took off 4 bases at V and 3 bases at J, with 10 bases between the two ends.

This clonotype was detected a few times. V and J are TRBV11-2 and TRBJ2-7; 10 bases match TRBD1. Germline V gene sequence: CDR1 SGHAT, CDR2 FQNNGV. Losses at the gene ends were 4 bases for V and 6 bases for J; bases not matched to a gene: 6. The CDR3 runs to 14 residues. This chain's CDR3 is CASSYGQGGFEQYF. In nucleotides, the CDR3 is TGTGCCAGCAGCTATGGACAGGGGGGATTCGAGCAGTACTTC.

This clonotype was counted only a few times. The V gene is TRBV11-2, the J gene TRBJ2-1, with 7 bases that match TRBD2. The CDR3 consists of 15 residues. Germline CDR1 SGHAT, CDR2 FQNNGV. V lost 6 bases, J lost 6 bases, and 11 bases stayed unmatched. CDR3 sequence: CASRGWRESSNEQFF. The CDR3 DNA reads TGTGCCAGCAGGGGCTGGCGGGAGTCATCCAATGAGCAGTTCTTC.

The J gene is TRBJ1-2, the V gene TRBV20-1, with TRBD1 identical over 8 bases. In germline, CDR1 is DFQATT, CDR2 SNEGSKA (reference sequence). This CDR3 contains 12 residues. CDR3 DNA: TGCAGGGCTGGGGACAGGTATAATGGCTACACCTTC. This sequence encodes CRAGDRYNGYTF.

The V call is TRBV7-6, the J call TRBJ1-1; D may be TRBD1 (5 bases). Germline V lookup: CDR1 SGHVS, CDR2 FNYEAQ. This CDR3 spans 16 amino acids. The V end was cut by 7 bases, the J end by 1 base, with 19 bases between. CDR3 protein: CASTEGWGGRNTEAFF. DNA of the CDR3: TGTGCCAGCACCGAGGGGTGGGGGGGTCGGAACACTGAAGCTTTCTTT. The entire variable domain, with the rest obtained from reference TRBV7-6 and TRBJ1-1, is as follows: GAGVSQSPRYKVTKRGQDVALRCDPISGHVSLYWYRQALGQGPEFLTYFNYEAQQDKSGLPNDRFSAERPEGSISTLTIQRTEQRDSAMYRCASTEGWGGRNTEAFFGQGTRLTVV.

This clonotype was observed a handful of times. The chain carries TRBV9 and TRBJ1-5, with TRBD1 as a possible D gene (5 bases). The V and J ends lost 3 bases and 0 bases respectively, with 7 bases between them. CDR3 length equals 14 residues. Germline assignment: CDR1 SGDLS and CDR2 YYNGEE. The CDR3 DNA reads as TGTGCCAGCAGCGCAGGGCTTAGCAATCAGCCCCAGCATTTT. Translated: CASSAGLSNQPQHF.

In this sample, this clonotype turned up a few times. This chain uses TRBV20-1 with TRBJ2-1; TRBD2 agrees at 7 bases. CDR1 and CDR2 (germline): DFQATT, SNEGSKA (reference sequence). The V segment lost 0 bases and the J segment 5 bases; nucleotides outside the gene matches: 7. The CDR3 has 15 amino acids. CDR3 in DNA: TGCAGTGCTAGAGATAACGGGGGGAGACACAATGAGCAGTTCTTC. Its translation: CSARDNGGRHNEQFF.

In this sample, this clonotype turned up a few times. V and J are TRBV20-1 and TRBJ1-1; the D is unclear. V was shortened by 5 bases and J by 4 bases, with 20 bases between the two germline ends. Germline assignment: CDR1 DFQATT and CDR2 SNEGSKA (reference sequence). CDR3 size: 15 residues. The CDR3 sequence is CSAVKPNPVGTEAFF. CDR3 in DNA: TGCAGTGCTGTCAAACCAAACCCTGTGGGCACTGAAGCTTTCTTT.

Here the CDR3 DNA reads TGTGCCAGCAGTTTAGCGGGACAGGGGTTTAATTCACCCCTCCACTTT. This translates into CASSLAGQGFNSPLHF. This sequence joins TRBV12-3 or TRBV12-4 and TRBJ1-6, with 10 bases aligning to TRBD1. Trimming at V came to 0 bases and at J to 6 bases, leaving 2 bases not matched to a gene. The CDR3 contains 16 residues.

This chain joins TRBV11-3 and TRBJ2-3; D might be TRBD1 (6 bases). This CDR3 comprises 15 residues. The V end was cut by 4 bases, the J end by 1 base, with 12 bases between. Germline CDR1 is SGHNT and CDR2 is YENEEA. DNA of the CDR3: TGTGCCAGCAGCTCCACAGGGTCTGGCACAGATACGCAGTATTTT. Amino acids: CASSSTGSGTDTQYF.

This clonotype was seen a few times. V is TRBV6-2 or TRBV6-3 and J is TRBJ2-7; D possibly corresponds to TRBD1 (6 bases). The CDR3 length is 15 residues. Trimming stripped 8 bases from V and 2 bases from J, with 19 bases between. CDR1 is MNHEY and CDR2 is SVGEGT in the germline V gene. The CDR3 reads CASGRPSDRTYEQYF. The CDR3 DNA follows: TGTGCCAGCGGCCGACCCTCGGACAGAACCTACGAGCAGTACTTC.

This clonotype was observed a handful of times. This chain joins TRBV4-3 and TRBJ1-1, with D tentatively TRBD1 (5 bases). Trimming took 0 bases from V and 4 from J, leaving 9 bases between them. CDR3 length equals 14 residues. In germline, CDR1 is LGHNA, CDR2 YSLEER. In DNA, the CDR3 is TGCGCCAGCAGCCAAGACTGGAGGGGCACTGAAGCTTTCTTT. Protein product: CASSQDWRGTEAFF.

A few counts support this clonotype. V and J are TRBV20-1 and TRBJ2-1, with 10 bases identical to TRBD2. V shed 5 bases, J shed 7 bases, and the junction held 17 bases outside the gene matches. CDR1 is DFQATT, CDR2 SNEGSKA, per germline (reference sequence). The CDR3 length is 17 residues. The CDR3: CSAPRASTGLARNEQFF. As DNA, the CDR3 is TGCAGTGCTCCCCGAGCCAGCACGGGACTAGCGAGGAATGAGCAGTTCTTC.

As concerns this clonotype: A much larger clone sits a single nucleotide away, making a read error possible. The chain combines TRBV3-1 with TRBJ2-1; tentatively, D is TRBD1 or TRBD2 (5 bases each). CDR3 length: 18 residues. Germline V CDR1 and CDR2: LGHDT, YNNKEL (reference sequence). Trimming shortened V by 0 bases and J by 10 bases, and 25 bases separated the two germline ends. The CDR3 DNA is TGTGCCAGCAGCCAAGATTGGGACCCTCCACCGAGTGCCTACGAGCAGTTCTTC. Translating gives CASSQDWDPPPSAYEQFF.

Remarks on this clonotype: Compared with germline, one end of the junction differs, possibly owing to a read error. J is TRBJ2-3 and V is TRBV29-1, with D unclear. The germline V gene has CDR1 SQVTM and CDR2 ANQGSEA. The CDR3 covers 13 residues. CDR3 DNA sequence: TGCAACGTTGTCTCTAGAAGAACAGATACGCAGTATTTT. Encoded protein: CNVVSRRTDTQYF.

This clonotype was detected only a few times. The J gene is TRBJ1-4, the V gene TRBV24-1; D gene uncertain. The CDR3 runs 12 residues. Between the trimmed V and J ends, which lost 2 bases and 7 bases, there was a span of 4 bases. Germline CDR1 and CDR2: KGHDR and SFDVKD. The CDR3 region has the DNA TGTGCCACCAGTGATTCCAGTGAAAAACTGTTTTTT. Its protein is CATSDSSEKLFF.

This clonotype has a count of ten or more. The rearrangement joins TRBV18 to TRBJ2-5; D uncertain. Germline V gives CDR1 KGHSH, CDR2 LQKENI. This CDR3 spans 12 amino acids. Trimming pared 2 bases from V and 3 bases from J, leaving 4 bases between. This CDR3 is CASSPSEETQYF. DNA of the CDR3: TGTGCCAGCTCACCATCGGAAGAGACCCAGTACTTC.

The CDR3 DNA follows: TGTGCCAGCAGTCGGGAGACAATTCCGTACTTC. Residues: CASSRETIPYF. The genes are TRBV2 and TRBJ2-5, with D tentatively TRBD2 (6 bases). V was trimmed by 5 bases and J by 13 bases, leaving 14 bases between them. Germline-derived CDR1 and CDR2 are SNHLY and FYNNEI. The CDR3 loop spans 11 amino acids. Full variable domain (rest looked up from reference TRBV2 and TRBJ2-5): EPEVTQTPSHQVTQMGQEVILRCVPISNHLYFYWYRQILGQKVEFLVSFYNNEISEKSEIFDDQFSVERPDGSNFTLKIRSTKLEDSAMYFCASSRETIPYFGPGTRLLVL.

As to this clonotype: One end of the junction fails to match germline, which may point to a read error. The chain uses TRBV7-2 and TRBJ2-7, with D perhaps TRBD2 (6 bases). The CDR3 has 14 residues. The V gene's germline CDR1 is SGHTA and CDR2 FQGNSA. Here the CDR3 DNA reads TGTGTCAGCAGCTTAGGTTCTAGCGAGGACGAGCAGTACTTC. This encodes CVSSLGSSEDEQYF.

This clonotype was seen many times. The chain couples TRBV5-1 to TRBJ2-7, with 8 bases aligning to TRBD2. CDR3 length: 16 amino acids. Losses at the gene ends were 0 bases for V and 1 base for J; bases not matched to a gene: 6. The V gene's germline CDR1 is SGHRS and CDR2 YFSETQ. The CDR3, as DNA: TGCGCCAGCAGCTTGGAGCCGGCGGGAGGATCCTACGAGCAGTACTTC. It yields the protein CASSLEPAGGSYEQYF.

This clonotype has a count of ten or more. The V call is TRBV6-2 or TRBV6-3, the J call TRBJ1-2; possible D gene TRBD1, 5 bases. The CDR3 spans 13 residues. V was pared by 5 bases and J by 8 bases, with 15 bases between. From germline, CDR1 is MNHEY and CDR2 SVGEGT. CDR3 coding DNA: TGTGCCAGCAGTCCAGCCGCCAGGGAAGGCTACACCTTC. Protein sequence: CASSPAAREGYTF.

This chain connects TRBV5-1 to TRBJ1-1, with D possibly matching TRBD1 (6 bases). The CDR3 extends over 16 amino acids. CDR1 and CDR2 (germline): SGHRS, YFSETQ. V gave up 4 bases and J gave up 4 bases, with 20 bases separating them. CDR3 DNA sequence: TGCGCCAGCAGCCCTGAGGGGGGAGGAGTAATCACTGAAGCTTTCTTT. Residues: CASSPEGGGVITEAFF.

This clonotype was found many times. V and J are TRBV10-1 and TRBJ2-1; weak D call: TRBD2 (6 bases). The CDR3 is made up of 14 amino acids. Germline V gene lookup returns CDR1 WNHNN and CDR2 SYGVQD (reference sequence). With 6 bases removed from V and 0 bases from J, the gap between germline ends came to 9 bases. As DNA, the CDR3 is TGCGCCAGCAGCGGAGCGGGCTCCTACAATGAGCAGTTCTTC. Protein sequence: CASSGAGSYNEQFF.

This clonotype was counted only a few times. The chain uses TRBV12-3 or TRBV12-4 and TRBJ2-1; possible D gene TRBD2, 5 bases. Trimming stripped 7 bases from V and 7 bases from J, with 17 bases between. The CDR3 consists of 14 residues. This chain's CDR3 is CASTFPGRANEQFF. As DNA, the CDR3 is TGTGCCAGCACCTTCCCGGGGAGAGCAAATGAGCAGTTCTTC.

This clonotype was detected only a few times. The V gene is TRBV6-1, the J gene TRBJ2-3; no firm D call. This CDR3 is built from 15 residues. From germline, CDR1 is MNHNS and CDR2 SASEGT. Trimming left V 4 bases short and J 1 base short, with 12 bases between. As DNA, the CDR3 is TGTGCCAGCAGTGTTGGTTCGATCCGCACAGATACGCAGTATTTT. Its protein is CASSVGSIRTDTQYF.

A note on this clonotype: This could be a read error, since a much larger clone is one nucleotide away. The chain has TRBV4-3 and TRBJ2-3; possible D gene TRBD1, 6 bases. This CDR3 has 13 amino acids. Germline V lookup: CDR1 LGHNA, CDR2 YSLEER. Trimming took 2 bases from V and 8 from J, leaving 11 bases between them. CDR3 DNA: TGCGCCAGCAGCCAACGGACAGAAGGTACGCAGTATTTT. Its protein is CASSQRTEGTQYF.